This T cell receptor (beta chain) appears in the sequencing data of a study of blood T cell repertoires in COVID-19. Turning to the study itself: Acute-phase and convalescent COVID-19 samples originated in the United States, Italy and Spain.

The J segment lost 1 base and the V segment lost 3 bases, leaving 6 bases of the junction unmatched. The CDR3 has 15 residues. CDR1 SGHDT and CDR2 YYEEEE come from the germline V gene. Original data processing: It was from reference gene primer amplification that nucleated cell counts were estimated. Profiled with immunoSEQ multiplex PCR; TCRdb holds only in-frame clones, not every one. V and J calls and clone size are copied from that table; D and trimming were computed from the DNA. The table includes approximately 280,000 clones, approximately 83% detected once. Source material: peripheral blood. This TCR was recovered from a woman in her seventies with acute or convalescent COVID-19. This chain connects TRBV5-6 to TRBJ1-1; 7 nucleotides line up with TRBD1. CDR3: CASSSNGQANTEAFF. CDR3 in DNA: TGTGCCAGCAGCTCTAATGGACAGGCGAACACTGAAGCTTTCTTT.